The next 17 T cell receptor beta chains were all read from a single sample in a study of T-cell reconstitution after alpha-beta-depleted transplantation in children. It was with unique molecular identifiers that the TCRbeta library was prepared. TCRdb passed the PCR reads through MiXCR, listing each CDR3 protein once. The sample yields around 580,000 distinct CDR3 sequences, about a quarter seen once. The sample here was PBMCs, taken before TCRalphabeta/CD19-depleted stem cell transplant. The receptors stem from a boy under two years old with Wiskott-Aldrich syndrome, due to receive a stem cell transplant.

With regard to this clonotype: Its ends do not fully match the called genes, so a read error is possible. J is TRBJ2-2 and V is TRBV5-1; 11 positions agree with TRBD1. There are 15 residues in the CDR3. CDR1 SGHRS and CDR2 YFSETQ come from the germline V gene. DNA of the CDR3: TGTGCCAGCAGCTTAGGGACAGGGGGCACCGGGGAGCTGTTTTTT. Its protein is CASSLGTGGTGELFF.

V is TRBV5-4 and J is TRBJ2-7; 9 bases line up with TRBD2. The CDR3 covers 21 residues. After removal of 0 bases from V and 0 bases from J, the junction contained 19 bases not matched to a gene. CDR1 and CDR2 from the germline V gene are SGHNT and YYREEE (reference sequence). Here the CDR3 DNA reads TGTGCCAGCAGCTTGGAGAGCAGGCCCCGTGGTAGCGGGAGTTTCTCCTACGAGCAGTACTTC. This sequence encodes CASSLESRPRGSGSFSYEQYF.

This clonotype occurred many times. V usage is TRBV12-3 or TRBV12-4 and J usage is TRBJ2-1; no reliable D call. V lost 6 bases and J lost 6, with 9 bases in between. The CDR3 totals 12 residues. The CDR3 region is CASSSRRNEQFF. The CDR3 nucleotides read TGTGCCAGCAGCTCCCGGCGCAATGAGCAGTTCTTC.

This clonotype was counted only a few times. The rearrangement links TRBV9 to TRBJ2-1, with D possibly matching TRBD2 (7 bases). V shed 0 bases and J shed 2 bases, with 18 bases lying between them. This CDR3 spans 18 amino acids. Looked up from germline, CDR1 is SGDLS and CDR2 is YYNGEE. CDR3 protein: CASSVAGRGAGAYNEQFF. Here the CDR3 DNA reads TGTGCCAGCAGCGTAGCTGGGAGGGGGGCAGGGGCCTACAATGAGCAGTTCTTC.

This clonotype was observed a handful of times. The chain is built from TRBV20-1 and TRBJ2-7, with D uncertain. The CDR3 has 13 residues. Germline assignment: CDR1 DFQATT and CDR2 SNEGSKA (reference sequence). The V end was cut by 5 bases, the J end by 4 bases, with 15 bases between. The CDR3 protein is CSAYKGALYEQYF. The CDR3 nucleotides are TGCAGTGCTTACAAGGGCGCCCTTTACGAGCAGTACTTC.

J is TRBJ2-1 and V is TRBV20-1; 14 bases are shared with TRBD2. This CDR3 region has 16 residues. V lost 1 base to trimming and J lost 7 bases; unmatched junction nucleotides: 6. The V gene's germline CDR1 is DFQATT and CDR2 SNEGSKA (reference sequence). For the CDR3, the DNA is TGCAGTGCTAGAGGAGAAGGGACTAGCGGGAGAAATGAGCAGTTCTTC. Translating it yields CSARGEGTSGRNEQFF.

This clonotype appeared a few times. The V call is TRBV20-1, the J call TRBJ2-1; 7 bases agree with TRBD2. The CDR3 is 15 amino acids. J was trimmed by 10 bases and V by 4 bases; bases with no gene match: 16. CDR1 and CDR2 from the germline V gene are DFQATT and SNEGSKA (reference sequence). DNA for the CDR3: TGCAGTGCTATGAGGGAGGGCCCTCTTTTGCCCGAGCAGTTCTTC. Residues: CSAMREGPLLPEQFF.

This clonotype was seen a few times. The chain employs TRBV12-3 or TRBV12-4 and TRBJ2-7; 11 bases match TRBD2. CDR3 length equals 15 residues. V lost 5 bases and J lost 0; bases outside the gene matches: 3. The CDR3 bases are TGTGCCAGCAGTCGTAGCGGGAGGGCCTCCTACGAGCAGTACTTC. Translation: CASSRSGRASYEQYF.

The chain carries TRBV4-1 and TRBJ2-1; the match to TRBD2 covers 10 bases. Unmatched junction bases numbered 13, after V lost 4 bases and J lost 10 bases. The CDR3 totals 16 residues. The germline V gene has CDR1 MGHRA and CDR2 YSYEKL. CDR3: CASSLPGLAPIQEQFF. CDR3 bases: TGCGCCAGCAGCCTCCCGGGACTAGCGCCCATCCAGGAGCAGTTCTTC.

The chain combines TRBV4-1 with TRBJ2-1; weak D call: TRBD1 (5 bases). The CDR3 sequence is 16 residues long. V was pared by 3 bases and J by 4 bases, with 16 bases between. Germline V lookup: CDR1 MGHRA, CDR2 YSYEKL. The CDR3 protein is CASSHGQGPPYNEQFF. The CDR3 nucleotides are TGCGCCAGCAGCCATGGCCAGGGTCCCCCGTACAATGAGCAGTTCTTC.

The CDR3 bases are TGTGCCAGCTGCTTACTTTACTGGCGGGATACCTCTAGCGGTGAGCAGTTCTTC. It encodes CASCLLYWRDTSSGEQFF. The chain recombines TRBV12-3 or TRBV12-4 with TRBJ2-1; 7 bases align to TRBD2. CDR3 length equals 18 residues. V shed 8 bases and J 9 bases; nucleotides not matched to a gene: 25.

This clonotype was seen at least ten times. V gene TRBV3-1 combines with J gene TRBJ1-2; D ambiguous. The V and J ends lost 2 bases and 8 bases respectively, with 15 bases between them. This CDR3 has 14 residues. Germline V gene lookup returns CDR1 LGHDT and CDR2 YNNKEL (reference sequence). CDR3: CASSQIDRGGGYTF. In nucleotides, the CDR3 is TGTGCCAGCAGCCAAATCGACCGAGGTGGAGGCTACACCTTC.

This clonotype was counted only a few times. The chain employs TRBV10-2 and TRBJ2-1; no definite D call. The CDR3 loop spans 15 amino acids. The V end was cut by 2 bases, the J end by 5 bases, with 13 bases between. Germline V gene data show CDR1 as WSHSY and CDR2 as SAAADI. The CDR3 nucleotides are TGCGCCAGCAGTGAGCGGATAACCTTGAACAATGAGCAGTTCTTC. Translation: CASSERITLNNEQFF.

This chain connects TRBV19 to TRBJ1-5; a possible D gene is TRBD1 (6 bases). Between the trimmed V and J ends, which lost 8 bases and 5 bases, there was a span of 13 bases. From germline, CDR1 is LNHDA and CDR2 SQIVND (reference sequence). This CDR3 is 13 amino acids long. CDR3 residues: CASGGGLYQPQHF. In nucleotides, the CDR3 is TGTGCCAGTGGGGGGGGGCTGTATCAGCCCCAGCATTTT.

V is TRBV4-2 and J is TRBJ2-2; TRBD2 might be the D (5 bases). The CDR3 contains 15 residues. Germline lookup yields CDR1 LGHNA and CDR2 YNFKEQ. V lost 1 base to trimming and J lost 6 bases, with 12 bases between them. DNA of the CDR3: TGTGCCAGCAGCCAAGGACCGGGGTCCCCCGGGGAGCTGTTTTTT. This encodes CASSQGPGSPGELFF.

The V and J genes are TRBV5-1 and TRBJ2-1; the match to TRBD2 covers 13 bases. The CDR3 totals 16 residues. CDR1 and CDR2 (germline): SGHRS, YFSETQ. Trimming took 5 bases from V and 8 from J; bases not matched to a gene: 10. The CDR3 spells CASRRTSGSGGDEQFF. The CDR3 DNA follows: TGCGCCAGCAGACGGACTAGCGGGAGTGGGGGCGATGAGCAGTTCTTC.

This clonotype was detected only a few times. The genes are TRBV19 and TRBJ1-2, with 7 bases fitting TRBD1. Trimming at V came to 3 bases and at J to 6 bases, leaving 7 bases not matched to a gene. The CDR3 is 14 amino acids. Germline V gives CDR1 LNHDA, CDR2 SQIVND (reference sequence). The CDR3 region has the DNA TGTGCCAGTAGTATGAAGGGGGCGAGGAATGGCTACACCTTC. This sequence encodes CASSMKGARNGYTF. The whole variable domain, filled in from reference TRBV19 and TRBJ1-2, reads DGGITQSPKYLFRKEGQNVTLSCEQNLNHDAMYWYRQDPGQGLRLIYYSQIVNDFQKGDIAEGYSVSREKKESFPLTVTSAQKNPTAFYLCASSMKGARNGYTFGSGTRLTVV.